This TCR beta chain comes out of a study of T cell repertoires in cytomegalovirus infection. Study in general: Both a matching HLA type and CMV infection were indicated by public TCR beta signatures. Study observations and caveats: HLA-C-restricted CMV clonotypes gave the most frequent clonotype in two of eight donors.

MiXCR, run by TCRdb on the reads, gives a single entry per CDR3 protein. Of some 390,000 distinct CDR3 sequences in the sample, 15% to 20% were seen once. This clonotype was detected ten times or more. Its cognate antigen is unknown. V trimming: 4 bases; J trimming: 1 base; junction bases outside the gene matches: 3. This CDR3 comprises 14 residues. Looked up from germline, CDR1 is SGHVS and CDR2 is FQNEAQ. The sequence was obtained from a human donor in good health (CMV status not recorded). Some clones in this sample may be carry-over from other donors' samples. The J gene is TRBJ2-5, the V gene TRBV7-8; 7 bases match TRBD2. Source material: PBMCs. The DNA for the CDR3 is TGTGCCAGCAGCTGGCGGGAGCTCCAAGAGACCCAGTACTTC. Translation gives CASSWRELQETQYF.